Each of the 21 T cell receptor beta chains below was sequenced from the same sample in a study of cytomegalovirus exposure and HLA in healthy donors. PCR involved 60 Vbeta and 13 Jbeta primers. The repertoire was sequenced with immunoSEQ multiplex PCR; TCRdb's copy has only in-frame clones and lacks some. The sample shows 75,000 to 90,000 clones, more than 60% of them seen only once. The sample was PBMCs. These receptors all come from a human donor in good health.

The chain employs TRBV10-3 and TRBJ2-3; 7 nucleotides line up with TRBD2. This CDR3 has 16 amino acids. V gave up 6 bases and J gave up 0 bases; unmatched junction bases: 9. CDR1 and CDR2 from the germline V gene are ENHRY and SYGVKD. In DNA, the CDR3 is TGTGCCATCAGCTGGACGCCGGGGGGTAGCACAGATACGCAGTATTTT. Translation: CAISWTPGGSTDTQYF.

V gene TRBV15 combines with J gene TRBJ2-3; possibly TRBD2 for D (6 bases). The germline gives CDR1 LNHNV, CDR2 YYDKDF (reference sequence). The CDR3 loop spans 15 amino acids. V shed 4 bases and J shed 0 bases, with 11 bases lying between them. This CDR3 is CATSNPGDSTDTQYF. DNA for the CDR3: TGTGCCACCAGCAACCCGGGGGATAGCACAGATACGCAGTATTTT.

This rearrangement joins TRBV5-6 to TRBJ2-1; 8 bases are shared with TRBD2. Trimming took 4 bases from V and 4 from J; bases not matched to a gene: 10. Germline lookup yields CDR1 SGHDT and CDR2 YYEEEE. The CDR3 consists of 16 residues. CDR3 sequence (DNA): TGTGCCAGCAGCCCCCTTGGCGGGGGGCCGTACAATGAGCAGTTCTTC. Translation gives CASSPLGGGPYNEQFF.

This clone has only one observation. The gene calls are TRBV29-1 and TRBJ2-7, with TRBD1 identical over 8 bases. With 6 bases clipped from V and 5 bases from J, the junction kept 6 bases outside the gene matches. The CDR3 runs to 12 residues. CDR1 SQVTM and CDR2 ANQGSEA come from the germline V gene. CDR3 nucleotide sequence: TGCAGCGTAACAGGGGGGTCTCACGAGCAGTACTTC. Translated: CSVTGGSHEQYF.

CDR3 amino acids: CASSGGQATSQPQHF. The CDR3 DNA sequence: TGTGCCAGCAGTGGCGGACAGGCGACAAGTCAGCCCCAGCATTTT. The V gene is TRBV6-1, the J gene TRBJ1-5; the match to TRBD1 covers 7 bases. The CDR3 extends over 15 amino acids. CDR1 and CDR2 from the germline V gene are MNHNS and SASEGT. Unmatched junction bases numbered 9, after V lost 4 bases and J lost 6 bases.

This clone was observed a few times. DNA for the CDR3: TGTGCCAGTAGGGGAGGGCTCAACGAGCAGTACTTC. Protein sequence: CASRGGLNEQYF. The chain employs TRBV6-5 and TRBJ2-7; TRBD2 matches at 7 bases. The CDR3 runs 12 residues. Unmatched junction bases numbered 7, after V lost 9 bases and J lost 5 bases. The germline V gene encodes CDR1 MNHEY and CDR2 SVGAGI.

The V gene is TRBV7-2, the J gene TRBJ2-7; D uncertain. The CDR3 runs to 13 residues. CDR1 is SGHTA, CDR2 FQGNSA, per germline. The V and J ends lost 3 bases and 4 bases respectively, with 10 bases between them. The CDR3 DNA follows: TGTGCCAGCAGCTTCCCGAACAGTTACGAGCAGTACTTC. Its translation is CASSFPNSYEQYF.

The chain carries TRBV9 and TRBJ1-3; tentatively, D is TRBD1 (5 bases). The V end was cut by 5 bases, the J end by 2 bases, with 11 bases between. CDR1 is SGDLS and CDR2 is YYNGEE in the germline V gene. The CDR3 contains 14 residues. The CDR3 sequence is CASSSGNPGNTIYF. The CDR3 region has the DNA TGTGCCAGCAGTTCAGGGAATCCTGGAAACACCATATATTTT.

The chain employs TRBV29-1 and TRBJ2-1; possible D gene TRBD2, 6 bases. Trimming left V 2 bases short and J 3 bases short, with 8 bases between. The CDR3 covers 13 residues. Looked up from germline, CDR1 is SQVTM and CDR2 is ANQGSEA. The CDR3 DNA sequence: TGCAGCGTTGAAATAGCGGACTACAATGAGCAGTTCTTC. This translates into CSVEIADYNEQFF.

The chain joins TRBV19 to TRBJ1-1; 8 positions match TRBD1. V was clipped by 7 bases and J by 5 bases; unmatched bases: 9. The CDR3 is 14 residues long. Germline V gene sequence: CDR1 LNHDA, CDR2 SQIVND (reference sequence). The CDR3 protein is CASTNPTGATEAFF. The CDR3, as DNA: TGTGCCAGTACCAACCCGACAGGGGCGACTGAAGCTTTCTTT. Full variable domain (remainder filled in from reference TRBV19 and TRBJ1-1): DGGITQSPKYLFRKEGQNVTLSCEQNLNHDAMYWYRQDPGQGLRLIYYSQIVNDFQKGDIAEGYSVSREKKESFPLTVTSAQKNPTAFYLCASTNPTGATEAFFGQGTRLTVV.

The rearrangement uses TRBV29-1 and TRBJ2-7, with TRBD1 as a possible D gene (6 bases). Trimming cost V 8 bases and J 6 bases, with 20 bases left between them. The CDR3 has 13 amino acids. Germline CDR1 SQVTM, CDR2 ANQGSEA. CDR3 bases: TGCAGCACCTCCAGGGGCCCTCCGGGCGAGCAGTACTTC. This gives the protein CSTSRGPPGEQYF.

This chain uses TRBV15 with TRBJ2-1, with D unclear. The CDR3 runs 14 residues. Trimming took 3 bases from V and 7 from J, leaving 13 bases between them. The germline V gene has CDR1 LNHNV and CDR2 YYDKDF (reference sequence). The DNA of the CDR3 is TGTGCCACCAGCAGTGAGAGAGCTGTGAATGAGCAGTTCTTC. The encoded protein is CATSSERAVNEQFF.

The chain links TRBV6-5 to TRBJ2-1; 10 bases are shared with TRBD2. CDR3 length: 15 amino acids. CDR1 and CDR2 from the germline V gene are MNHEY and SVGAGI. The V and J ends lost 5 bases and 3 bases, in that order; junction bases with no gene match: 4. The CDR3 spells CASSPLAGVYNEQFF. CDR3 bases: TGTGCCAGCAGTCCCCTAGCGGGGGTCTACAATGAGCAGTTCTTC.

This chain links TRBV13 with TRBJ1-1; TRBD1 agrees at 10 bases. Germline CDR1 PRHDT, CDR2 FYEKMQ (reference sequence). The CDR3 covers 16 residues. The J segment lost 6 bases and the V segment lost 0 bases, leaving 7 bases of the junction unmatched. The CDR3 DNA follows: TGTGCCAGCAGCTTAGGGATAAGGACAGGGGGTCCTGAAGCTTTCTTT. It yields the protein CASSLGIRTGGPEAFF.

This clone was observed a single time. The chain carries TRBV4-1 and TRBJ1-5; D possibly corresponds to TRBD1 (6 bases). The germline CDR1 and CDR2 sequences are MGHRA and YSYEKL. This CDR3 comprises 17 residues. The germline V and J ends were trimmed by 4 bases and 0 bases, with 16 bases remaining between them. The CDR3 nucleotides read TGCGCCAGCAGCCTCGGGACAACCCGGGGTAGCAATCAGCCCCAGCATTTT. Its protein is CASSLGTTRGSNQPQHF.

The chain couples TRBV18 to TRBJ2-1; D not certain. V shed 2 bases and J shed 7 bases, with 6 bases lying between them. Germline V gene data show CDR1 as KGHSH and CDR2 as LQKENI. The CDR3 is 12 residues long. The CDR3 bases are TGTGCCAGCTCACCAGGAGTTAATGAGCAGTTCTTC. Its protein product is CASSPGVNEQFF.

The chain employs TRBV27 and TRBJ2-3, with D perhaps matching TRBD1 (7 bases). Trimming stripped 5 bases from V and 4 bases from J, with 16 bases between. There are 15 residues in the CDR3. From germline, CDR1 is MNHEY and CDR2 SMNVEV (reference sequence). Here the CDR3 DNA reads TGTGCCAGCAGTCCTCCTGGCAGGGGGGCAGATACGCAGTATTTT. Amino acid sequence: CASSPPGRGADTQYF.

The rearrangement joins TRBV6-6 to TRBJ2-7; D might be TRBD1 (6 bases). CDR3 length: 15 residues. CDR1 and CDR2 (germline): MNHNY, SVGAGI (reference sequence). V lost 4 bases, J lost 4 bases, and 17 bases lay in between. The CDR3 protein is CASSSQDTGSYEQYF. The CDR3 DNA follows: TGTGCCAGCAGTTCGCAGGATACAGGGTCGTACGAGCAGTACTTC.

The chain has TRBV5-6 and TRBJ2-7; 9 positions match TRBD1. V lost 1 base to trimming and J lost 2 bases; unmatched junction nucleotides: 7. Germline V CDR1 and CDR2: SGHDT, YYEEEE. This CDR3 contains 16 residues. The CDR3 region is CASSLWGQGSPYEQYF. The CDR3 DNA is TGTGCCAGCAGCTTGTGGGGACAGGGTTCCCCCTACGAGCAGTACTTC.

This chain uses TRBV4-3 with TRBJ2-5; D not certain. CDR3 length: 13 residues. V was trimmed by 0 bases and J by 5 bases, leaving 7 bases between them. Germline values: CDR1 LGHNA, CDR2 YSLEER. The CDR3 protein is CASSQELRETQYF. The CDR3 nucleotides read TGCGCCAGCAGCCAAGAACTACGGGAGACCCAGTACTTC.

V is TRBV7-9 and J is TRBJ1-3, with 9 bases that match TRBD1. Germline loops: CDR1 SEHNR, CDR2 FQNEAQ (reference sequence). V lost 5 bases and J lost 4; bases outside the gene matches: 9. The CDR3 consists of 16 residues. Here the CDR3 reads CASSPRGTGSGNTIYF. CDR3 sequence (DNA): TGTGCCAGCAGCCCAAGGGGGACAGGGTCGGGAAACACCATATATTTT.